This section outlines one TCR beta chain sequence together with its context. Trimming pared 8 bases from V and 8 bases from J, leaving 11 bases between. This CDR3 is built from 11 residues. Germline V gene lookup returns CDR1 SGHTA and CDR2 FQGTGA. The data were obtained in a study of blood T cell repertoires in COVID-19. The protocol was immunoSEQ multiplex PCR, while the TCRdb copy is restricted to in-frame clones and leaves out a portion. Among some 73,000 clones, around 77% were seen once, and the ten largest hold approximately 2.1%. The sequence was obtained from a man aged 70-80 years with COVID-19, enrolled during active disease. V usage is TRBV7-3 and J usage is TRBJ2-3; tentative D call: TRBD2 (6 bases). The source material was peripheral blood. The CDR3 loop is CASGTGGTQYF. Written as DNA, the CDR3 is TGTGCCAGCGGGACTGGGGGTACGCAGTATTTT. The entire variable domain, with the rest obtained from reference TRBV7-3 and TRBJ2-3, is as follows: GAGVSQTPSNKVTEKGKYVELRCDPISGHTALYWYRQSLGQGPEFLIYFQGTGAADDSGLPNDRFFAVRPEGSVSTLKIQRTERGDSAVYLCASGTGGTQYFGPGTRLTVL.